This T cell receptor (beta chain) was sequenced for a study of T cells after posttransplantation cyclophosphamide. Profiling relied on immunoSEQ multiplex PCR, and the TCRdb table lists in-frame clones only, not all of them. This sample yields about 21,000 clones, of which around 86% are seen a single time; approximately 2% belongs to the top ten. This CDR3 is 16 amino acids long. The germline V gene has CDR1 SNHLY and CDR2 FYNNEI. V lost 6 bases, J lost 8 bases, and 9 bases stayed unmatched. Study results and caveats: Donor-recipient repertoire similarity was low at 1-2 months, rising over year one. Skin or GI-infiltrating T cells shared few TRB sequences with blood. Recipient CMV seropositivity and CMV reactivation strongly tracked TRB clonality.

Controls had myeloablative marrow grafts with methotrexate and calcineurin inhibitor, sampled at 1 year. As to this clone: The antigen is undetermined.

The starting material was PBMCs, obtained 350 to 400 days after allogeneic stem cell transplant with calcineurin inhibitor and methotrexate. The rearrangement uses TRBV2 and TRBJ2-3; 15 bases are a match to TRBD2. This TCR came from a female patient between 30 and 45 years old who received an allogeneic stem cell transplant from an unrelated donor, was CMV-positive, and had acute and chronic GVHD. Part of the T cell pool may stem from the graft donor. In nucleotides, the CDR3 is TGTGCCAGCAGCCTAGGACTAGCGGGGGGGTTGGGTACGCAGTATTTT. It yields the protein CASSLGLAGGLGTQYF.